This T cell receptor (beta chain) was profiled in a study of CD8+ T cells in alopecia areata. The wider study: Treated patients were given oral tofacitinib, which was dosed at 5 to 10 mg twice daily. Study findings and constraints: Both scalp clonality and the expanded CD8+ clones among the top 100 showed a significant decrease with tofacitinib. While tofacitinib was given, many expanded lesional clones persisted in scalp and blood.

Extracted RNA was reverse transcribed into cDNA, the sequencing template. Only in-frame clones appear in the TCRdb table, and some are missing; sequencing was by immunoSEQ multiplex PCR. The profile shows 85,000 to 95,000 clones, 70% to 85% of them singletons. As to treatment: oral pan-JAK inhibitor, 5-10 mg twice daily. This CDR3 has 16 amino acids. Germline V gene data show CDR1 as MDHEN and CDR2 as SYDVKM. The ends were cut back, 6 bases at V and 0 bases at J, with 15 bases in the middle. For this clone: What it binds is not known.

This receptor was taken from a human donor with alopecia areata. V usage is TRBV28 and J usage is TRBJ2-4; TRBD2 might be the D (5 bases). Sequenced material: CD8+ T cells sorted from blood, taken between weeks 43 and 45, from a patient treated with tofacitinib. The CDR3 DNA follows: TGTGCCAGCAGCTCCGGAGGATCTATAGCCAAAAACATTCAGTACTTC. It translates to CASSSGGSIAKNIQYF.